The 18 T cell receptor beta chains in this list originate from one sample, sequenced in a study of CD8 T cells in Susac syndrome (dated by TCRdb to the late 2010s). The library was made by the immunoSEQ multiplex PCR assay. RNA was extracted using the RNeasy kit, and roughly 0.5 to 1 ug of the RNA was reverse transcribed with random hexamers. TCRdb trimmed public reads at Q25 via fastp, called clones via MiXCR and kept in-frame beta chains. Rows are unified per CDR3 protein, each entry keeping the most common DNA and genes. For this sample there are 200,000 to 300,000 distinct CDR3 sequences; around 93% appear just once. Together, the top ten hold roughly 0.072% of the sample. Sequenced: CD4+ T cells from PBMCs. The receptors stem from a human donor with multiple sclerosis.

The chain is built from TRBV3-1 and TRBJ1-1; D gene uncertain. The V and J ends lost 3 bases and 3 bases respectively, with 5 bases between them. The CDR3 runs 12 residues. Germline V gives CDR1 LGHDT, CDR2 YNNKEL (reference sequence). The CDR3 protein is CASSHLDTEAFF. The CDR3 DNA reads as TGTGCCAGCAGCCATTTAGACACTGAAGCTTTCTTT.

The genes are TRBV9 and TRBJ2-3; D is possibly TRBD2 (5 bases). The length of the CDR3 is 14 residues. V was clipped by 0 bases and J by 0 bases, with 5 bases between them. From germline, CDR1 is SGDLS and CDR2 YYNGEE. The CDR3 DNA reads TGTGCCAGCAGCGTAGGGACTAGCACAGATACGCAGTATTTT. As protein: CASSVGTSTDTQYF.

In DNA form, the CDR3 reads TGTGCTAGTGGTTCCGGTGGCAAAAACATTCAGTACTTC. Protein sequence: CASGSGGKNIQYF. The rearrangement joins TRBV12-5 to TRBJ2-4; no definite D call. The V end lost 4 bases, the J end lost 3 bases, and 7 bases lay between the germline ends. Germline CDR1 and CDR2: LGHNT and FRNRAP. The CDR3 is made up of 13 amino acids. Using reference TRBV12-5 and TRBJ2-4 for the parts outside the CDR3, the full variable domain is DARVTQTPRHKVTEMGQEVTMRCQPILGHNTVFWYRQTMMQGLELLAYFRNRAPLDDSGMPKDRFSAEMPDATLATLKIQPSEPRDSAVYFCASGSGGKNIQYFGAGTRLSVL.

This clonotype appeared once. The chain uses TRBV5-1 and TRBJ2-7, with 8 bases aligning to TRBD1. Trimming took 0 bases from V and 5 from J; bases not matched to a gene: 10. The CDR3 is made up of 16 amino acids. The germline gives CDR1 SGHRS, CDR2 YFSETQ. The CDR3 DNA reads as TGCGCCAGCAGCTTGGCCGGGCAGGGGGCGAAGGACGAGCAGTACTTC. Its translation is CASSLAGQGAKDEQYF.

The chain has TRBV20-1 and TRBJ1-6, with 10 nucleotides matching TRBD1. Germline V lookup: CDR1 DFQATT, CDR2 SNEGSKA (reference sequence). V shed 3 bases, J shed 11 bases, and the junction held 4 bases outside the gene matches. The CDR3 is 13 amino acids. This CDR3 reads CSASGTGVTPLHF. CDR3 DNA: TGCAGTGCTAGTGGGACAGGGGTGACACCCCTCCACTTT.

The chain has TRBV9 and TRBJ2-3; D may be TRBD2 (5 bases). CDR3 length: 16 amino acids. V lost 4 bases to trimming and J lost 0 bases, with 15 bases between them. Germline assignment: CDR1 SGDLS and CDR2 YYNGEE. The CDR3 DNA is TGTGCCAGCAGCCCCATTCTCGAGCGGAGCACAGATACGCAGTATTTT. This sequence encodes CASSPILERSTDTQYF.

The rearrangement joins TRBV6-5 to TRBJ2-2; D gene uncertain. Germline V CDR1 and CDR2: MNHEY, SVGAGI. Trimming left V 6 bases short and J 0 bases short, with 8 bases between. This CDR3 contains 14 residues. CDR3 coding DNA: TGTGCCAGCAGGGCGCTGCCGAACACCGGGGAGCTGTTTTTT. The encoded protein is CASRALPNTGELFF.

The J gene is TRBJ2-5, the V gene TRBV10-3; 8 positions match TRBD1. V lost 3 bases, J lost 5 bases, and 5 bases stayed unmatched. CDR3 length: 14 amino acids. The germline V gene has CDR1 ENHRY and CDR2 SYGVKD. Here the CDR3 reads CAISEGDRFETQYF. The CDR3 DNA follows: TGTGCCATCAGTGAAGGGGACAGGTTCGAGACCCAGTACTTC.

J is TRBJ1-5 and V is TRBV3-1; D remains ambiguous. The ends were cut back, 0 bases at V and 2 bases at J, with 5 bases in the middle. CDR3 length: 14 residues. In germline, CDR1 is LGHDT, CDR2 YNNKEL (reference sequence). The CDR3 here is CASSQEVGNQPQHF. The CDR3 nucleotides are TGTGCCAGCAGCCAAGAGGTCGGCAATCAGCCCCAGCATTTT.

This clonotype was seen a few times. The chain employs TRBV2 and TRBJ2-5, with a tentative D call TRBD1 (5 bases). V was pared by 4 bases and J by 0 bases, with 9 bases between. This CDR3 comprises 14 residues. CDR1 is SNHLY and CDR2 is FYNNEI in the germline V gene. CDR3 nucleotides: TGTGCCAGCAGTGGGGGCCAGTACCAAGAGACCCAGTACTTC. Protein sequence: CASSGGQYQETQYF. Supplemented by reference TRBV2 and TRBJ2-5, the full variable domain reads EPEVTQTPSHQVTQMGQEVILRCVPISNHLYFYWYRQILGQKVEFLVSFYNNEISEKSEIFDDQFSVERPDGSNFTLKIRSTKLEDSAMYFCASSGGQYQETQYFGPGTRLLVL.

V and J are TRBV7-2 and TRBJ2-7; D unclear. Germline CDR1 is SGHTA and CDR2 is FQGNSA. V lost 4 bases and J lost 2, with 9 bases in between. The CDR3 has 13 amino acids. DNA of the CDR3: TGTGCCAGCAGCTCGTCGGGCCCCTACGAGCAGTACTTC. Protein product: CASSSSGPYEQYF.

This chain connects TRBV6-2 or TRBV6-3 to TRBJ2-7, with TRBD1 matching 8 bases. The CDR3 sequence is 11 residues long. V was pared by 5 bases and J by 13 bases, with 7 bases of the junction left unmatched. Germline V gene sequence: CDR1 MNHEY, CDR2 SVGEGT. The CDR3 bases are TGTGCCAGCAGTACGGCAGGGGGCCGATACTTC. It specifies CASSTAGGRYF.

The chain links TRBV30 to TRBJ2-7; no definite D call. The CDR3 spans 12 residues. The V gene lost 1 base and the J gene lost 3 bases, with 7 bases spanning the gap. Germline V gene data show CDR1 as GTSNPN and CDR2 as SVGIG (reference sequence). The CDR3 DNA sequence: TGTGCCTGGAGTGGGCAGATCTACGAGCAGTACTTC. It specifies CAWSGQIYEQYF.

This clonotype was seen only once. The V and J genes are TRBV7-9 and TRBJ2-1; D assignment may be TRBD1 or TRBD2 (5 bases each). Trimming left V 0 bases short and J 10 bases short, with 13 bases between. Germline V gene lookup returns CDR1 SEHNR and CDR2 FQNEAQ (reference sequence). The CDR3 covers 14 residues. The CDR3 reads CASSLAGRPAEQFF. DNA of the CDR3: TGTGCCAGCAGCTTAGCGGGACGGCCAGCGGAGCAGTTCTTC.

This clonotype occurred a few times. V usage is TRBV4-2 and J usage is TRBJ2-3; 9 bases are shared with TRBD1. The CDR3 contains 14 residues. Germline loops: CDR1 LGHNA, CDR2 YNFKEQ. Trimming cost V 8 bases and J 1 base; bases outside gene matches: 4. CDR3 sequence (DNA): TGTGCCAGCTCGGGACAGGGAGGCACAGATACGCAGTATTTT. This translates into CASSGQGGTDTQYF.

V and J are TRBV20-1 and TRBJ2-5; a weak D match, TRBD2 (6 bases). Trimming pared 3 bases from V and 4 bases from J, leaving 6 bases between. Germline lookup yields CDR1 DFQATT and CDR2 SNEGSKA (reference sequence). The CDR3 is made up of 11 amino acids. This CDR3 is CSASGGETQYF. CDR3 in DNA: TGCAGTGCTAGCGGGGGAGAGACCCAGTACTTC.

This sequence joins TRBV10-2 and TRBJ1-6; D is unclear. The germline gives CDR1 WSHSY, CDR2 SAAADI. This CDR3 has 13 residues. Trimming shortened V by 8 bases and J by 9 bases, and 14 bases separated the two germline ends. The DNA of the CDR3 is TGCGCCAGCGACTCAGGCACGAGTTCACCCCTCCACTTT. Its protein is CASDSGTSSPLHF.

V gene TRBV16 combines with J gene TRBJ1-5; D gene ambiguous. This CDR3 comprises 15 residues. Germline V gives CDR1 KGHSY, CDR2 FQNENV. V lost 0 bases to trimming and J lost 0 bases, with 6 bases between them. CDR3 in amino acids: CASSQSIGSNQPQHF. The CDR3 DNA reads TGTGCCAGCAGCCAATCTATAGGTAGCAATCAGCCCCAGCATTTT.